This T cell receptor (beta chain) was retrieved from a study of blood T cell repertoires in COVID-19. For the study at large: T cells, B-cell-depleted T cells, or PBMCs provided the cDNA or gDNA that served as material.

Patients of the Seattle cohort, enrolled during active infection, were followed longitudinally. As processed by the authors: Estimation of nucleated cell counts relied on the amplification of reference gene primers. The repertoire was sequenced with immunoSEQ multiplex PCR; TCRdb's copy has only in-frame clones and lacks some. V and J calls plus clone size are reproduced from that table; the DNA served to infer D and trimming. The data hold 180,000 or so clones, with more than 80% observed a single time. The germline V and J ends were trimmed by 1 base and 10 bases, with 11 bases remaining between them. Germline loops: CDR1 LNHDA, CDR2 SQIVND (reference sequence). The CDR3 is 13 residues long.

Sequencing was carried out using peripheral blood. This chain uses TRBV19 with TRBJ2-1; weak D call: TRBD2 (6 bases). The clonotype comes from a woman in her thirties or forties with COVID-19, enrolled during active disease. The CDR3 nucleotides read TGTGCCAGTAGTATAGTGGGGACTCAAGAGCAGTTCTTC. The encoded protein is CASSIVGTQEQFF.